This TCR beta chain appears in the sequencing data of a study of response to subunit inactivated influenza vaccine. Study-level results: T cells newly recruited by each seasonal influenza vaccination are few, the authors suggested.

CDR3 size: 13 residues. Germline loops: CDR1 SGHRS, CDR2 YFSETQ. Between the trimmed V and J ends, which lost 2 bases and 0 bases, there was a span of 5 bases. TCRdb processed the RT-PCR reads anew with MiXCR; each CDR3 protein has one entry. The sample has roughly 650,000 distinct CDR3 sequences; 15% to 18% are singletons. This clonotype has more than one count but fewer than ten. Its target is unknown. This receptor was obtained from a man in his fifties who received an inactivated influenza vaccine. The sample was PBMCs from blood, taken less than 13 days after vaccination. The J gene is TRBJ1-2, the V gene TRBV5-1; D unclear. The CDR3 reads CASSFYTNYGYTF. The CDR3 nucleotides are TGCGCCAGCAGCTTTTACACTAACTATGGCTACACCTTC.